The clone carrying this T cell receptor beta chain was detected once. Measured with immunoSEQ multiplex PCR; TCRdb has only the in-frame clones, and not every one. The data show approximately 100,000 clones, roughly 92% seen once. This record comes from a study of control samples from healthy donors and cancer patients. V was clipped by 2 bases and J by 9 bases, with 15 bases between them. Per germline, CDR1 GTSNPN and CDR2 SVGIG (reference sequence). The CDR3 totals 13 residues. This clonotype was obtained from a human donor in good health. The donor label of this sample is uncertain. Sequencing was done on a sample of blood. The genes are TRBV30 and TRBJ2-3; D unclear. The CDR3 nucleotides read TGTGCCTGGAGTCCCTCTCCAGCGTACACGCAGTATTTT. This sequence encodes CAWSPSPAYTQYF.